The rows below give T cell receptor beta chains drawn from one sample of a study of blood T cell repertoires in COVID-19. Generated by immunoSEQ multiplex PCR, the TCRdb table keeps only in-frame clones and is missing some. This sample carries 95,000 to 110,000 clones, about nine tenths of them seen once, and the ten largest clones take more than 15%. What was sequenced was peripheral blood. The receptors were gathered from a woman aged 80 or older in a cohort sampled during active COVID-19. The CDR3 runs from the conserved cysteine through the conserved F or W.

V gene	J gene	CDR3 protein
TRBV3-1/TRBV3-2	TRBJ2-7	CASSLRGTGVGEQYF
TRBV12-3/TRBV12-4	TRBJ1-1	CASTAGIVAFF
TRBV24-1	TRBJ2-3	CATSEPTSGSSDTQYF
TRBV2	TRBJ2-7	CASRTIQSPYEQYF
TRBV3-1/TRBV3-2	TRBJ2-7	CASSLSGQGEYEQYF
TRBV6-2/TRBV6-3	TRBJ2-7	CASSTRWGDPTPQYF
TRBV9	TRBJ1-5	CASPLPGQPQHF
TRBV29-1	TRBJ2-5	CSVQKRVGQETQYF
TRBV30	TRBJ2-7	CAWSGGSSGGYEQYF
TRBV6-1	TRBJ2-7	CASSEIVRRGYEQYF
TRBV6-4	TRBJ1-2	CASSDSGGGAPPGYGYTF
TRBV14	TRBJ2-1	CASSQIDTVNEQFF
TRBV9	TRBJ2-5	CASTWGYTLVETQYF
TRBV5-4	TRBJ2-5	CASSLGSTAAETQYF
TRBV3-1/TRBV3-2	TRBJ1-4	CASSRESMINEKLFF
TRBV12-3/TRBV12-4	TRBJ1-2	CASSRQGRGGYTF
TRBV5-4	TRBJ2-2	CASSTGTGDTGELFF
TRBV10-3	TRBJ1-2	CAISGAGGYTF
TRBV5-1	TRBJ2-3	CASSLAGLAGGTDTQYF
TRBV7-2	TRBJ1-1	CASTQRLNTEAFF
TRBV3-1/TRBV3-2	TRBJ2-6	CASSNVQGAVGANVLTF
TRBV5-6	TRBJ2-1	CASSLYFYEQFF
TRBV28	TRBJ2-1	CATRRGGSSYNEQFF
TRBV30	TRBJ1-1	CAWREQGNTEAFF
TRBV3-1/TRBV3-2	TRBJ2-6	CASSQVGLQGSGANVLTF
TRBV5-8	TRBJ2-5	CASSSTSDETQYF
TRBV24-1	TRBJ1-2	CATSTGTGHGYTF
TRBV9	TRBJ2-2	CASSGASGFNTGELFF
TRBV7-9	TRBJ2-5	CASSAYGQGGETQYF
TRBV19	TRBJ1-2	CASEETGGSSNYGYTF
TRBV19	TRBJ2-2	CASSSLGGADTGELFF
TRBV7-9	TRBJ1-1	CASSSDYEGQGNTEAFF
TRBV7-9	TRBJ2-1	CASSPSRTGVGEQFF
TRBV18	TRBJ2-2	CASSPPVESGELFF
TRBV30	TRBJ2-5	CAWSSIPQETQYF
TRBV6-5	TRBJ2-1	CASSTGLLYKDEQFF
TRBV5-6	TRBJ2-2	CASRRQGANTGELFF
TRBV3-1/TRBV3-2	TRBJ2-4	CASSQARTGASIQYF
TRBV30	TRBJ1-3	CAWGAGQISGNTIYF
TRBV3-1/TRBV3-2	TRBJ2-1	CASSQRGGWNEQFF
TRBV9	TRBJ1-1	CASSVEGQALLSEAFF
TRBV7-9	TRBJ2-7	CASSSTGASYEQYF